This T cell receptor (beta chain) emerged from a study of CD8+ T cells in alopecia areata (dated by TCRdb to between 2018 and 2020). About the investigation overall: Treated patients were enrolled in an open-label pilot trial of oral tofacitinib at 5 to 10 mg twice daily for moderate-to-severe alopecia areata. Biopsies were taken from tofacitinib-treated patients at baseline and at 4 and 24 weeks of treatment, and a later scalp biopsy was taken in several of the tofacitinib-treated patients. RNA was extracted with the PAXgene miRNA kit for fixed scalp, the miRNeasy kit for PBMCs, and the RNeasy kit for mouse skin. Clonality in the scalp was compared among normal scalp (n=4), patchy alopecia areata scalp (n=8), and alopecia totalis/universalis scalp (n=8). Patients stayed on tofacitinib for 6 to 18 months and then had 6 months of follow-up off drug so that delayed response and recurrence could be assessed. Human TCRbeta sequencing covered scalp tissue and sorted CD4+ and CD8+ peripheral blood T cells from patchy and totalis/universalis alopecia areata patients and healthy controls. The study used high-throughput TCRbeta sequencing to examine T cell clonal expansion in alopecia areata, in both the C3H/HeJ mouse model and human patients. For the treated patients, the SALT score, which quantifies what percentage of scalp surface area is affected, served as the measure of disease severity. Amplification of TCRbeta CDR3 regions was done by immunoSEQ multiplex PCR using 35 Vbeta forward primers and 13 Jbeta reverse primers. The paper's findings and limits, for the study overall: During tofacitinib treatment, many expanded lesional clones stuck around in both scalp and blood, and this persistence may partly explain why relapse happens after treatment is stopped. The treated cohort was small, with a single nonresponder, so links between baseline CD8+ expansion and response need larger studies. Unlike mouse skin, which is dominated by gammadelta T cells, normal human skin has resident alphabeta T cells that are also sequenced, and this complicates analysis of the scalp TCR repertoire. Higher clonality and more expanded CD8+ clones were observed in lesional scalp than in normal scalp, particularly in alopecia totalis/universalis, a finding suggestive of antigenic drive. Tofacitinib significantly decreased scalp clonality and the number of expanded CD8+ clones among the top 100 scalp clones. Shared TCR sequences between patients were less evident than in mice, which may be partly attributable to HLA diversity in the patient population.

Concerning this clone: Its binding antigen is unknown. Per-base qualities were not stored, and no clone one base away is much larger.

Trimming leaves V shorter by 5 bases and J shorter by 4 bases, with the junction holding 3 bases beyond the gene matches. From the germline V gene, CDR1 is MGHDK and CDR2 is SYGVNS. The CDR3 measures 13 amino acids from cysteine to phenylalanine. Left in the record is the CDR3 DNA by itself, 39 bases read in frame from the first base. Receptors were amplified or captured by the immunoSEQ multiplex PCR assay. For TCR sequencing, RNA was extracted from every sample and reverse transcribed into cDNA to serve as template. First-strand cDNA was synthesized using SuperScript III with a 2:1 mix of oligo-dT and random hexamers. A synthetic immune receptor repertoire was used to assess amplification bias, and residual bias was removed computationally. As for the original processing: After raw reads were preprocessed to remove errors, the CDR3 was defined following IMGT conventions as running from the conserved cysteine to phenylalanine. Clonality was calculated as 1 minus Shannon entropy normalized by log2 of the number of productive unique TCRs. Whether each scalp clone was CD4 or CD8 was inferred by checking scalp TCRbeta sequences against the CD4 and CD8 repertoires from sorted blood. In TCRdb, the immuneACCESS table is reduced to in-frame sequences with V and J assigned. These tables do not hold every clone; where another copy was compared, an unresolved V gene accounts for under half, and the others remain unexplained. D and trimming were read from the DNA, whereas the V and J calls and clone size are those reported in that table. A total of 95,000 to 100,000 clones appear in this sample, 50% to 75% of them only once. The biggest ten clones account for about a sixth of the sample.

What this sample's time point label stands for: about four weeks on oral tofacitinib. This specimen's treatment or condition label, interpreted: oral pan-JAK inhibitor, 5-10 mg twice daily. Lesional scalp punch biopsies and peripheral blood were collected from alopecia areata patients. PBMCs were separated by density centrifugation and stained for CD3, CD4 and CD8, after which CD4+ and CD8+ T cells were sorted on a FACSAria. This TCR was sampled from a human donor with alopecia areata. Sequencing was performed on CD8+ T cells sorted from blood, taken at week 4, from a patient treated with tofacitinib. The chain was built from TRBV25-1 and TRBJ1-2; 8 of the junction bases match TRBD1. Here is the DNA: TGTGCCAGCAGTCCAGGGGGCGGCTATGGCTACACCTTC. This codes for CASSPGGGYGYTF.